The clone carrying this TCR beta chain was counted ten times or more. Its antigen is not known. TCRdb re-clonotyped the PCR reads via MiXCR. The repertoire holds under 75,000 clones, with more than 15% as singletons. Thyroid surgery was performed in patients who had received no treatment beforehand. This sample was taken from a study of metastatic and nonmetastatic thyroid tumors. Study-wide context: Malignant and benign thyroid patients had repertoires compared in peripheral blood and tumor or nodule tissue. Study-level findings and limits: For both blood and tumor, malignant thyroid tumors reportedly showed significantly higher TCR beta diversity than benign nodules did.

The germline V gene encodes CDR1 MNHNS and CDR2 SASEGT. Trimming cost V 5 bases and J 1 base, with 10 bases left between them. The length of the CDR3 is 14 residues. Sequenced sample: blood. The V and J genes are TRBV6-1 and TRBJ2-3; possible D gene TRBD2, 5 bases. The sequence was collected from a female donor with papillary thyroid cancer or a benign thyroid nodule (not recorded which). Some clones in this sample may be carry-over from other donors' samples. This CDR3 reads CASSFRTGTDTQYF. The CDR3 DNA reads TGTGCCAGCAGTTTCCGGACTGGCACAGATACGCAGTATTTT.